The following is a T cell receptor beta chain sequence with its context. This sample was taken from a study of blood T cell repertoires in COVID-19. V was pared by 1 base and J by 4 bases, with 6 bases of the junction left unmatched. The germline V gene encodes CDR1 LNHNV and CDR2 YYDKDF (reference sequence). This CDR3 is 15 amino acids long. Sequencing was performed with immunoSEQ multiplex PCR; in TCRdb, only in-frame clones are kept and a portion is missing. The sample lists fewer than 150,000 clones; approximately 81% were seen once. This sequence joins TRBV15 and TRBJ1-1; the match to TRBD1 covers 7 bases. The sequence derives from a woman aged 25 to 45 who had recovered from COVID-19. The sample consisted of peripheral blood. In DNA form, the CDR3 reads TGTGCCACCAGCAGAGCACAGGGGAGTAGCACTGAAGCTTTCTTT. Translating it yields CATSRAQGSSTEAFF.